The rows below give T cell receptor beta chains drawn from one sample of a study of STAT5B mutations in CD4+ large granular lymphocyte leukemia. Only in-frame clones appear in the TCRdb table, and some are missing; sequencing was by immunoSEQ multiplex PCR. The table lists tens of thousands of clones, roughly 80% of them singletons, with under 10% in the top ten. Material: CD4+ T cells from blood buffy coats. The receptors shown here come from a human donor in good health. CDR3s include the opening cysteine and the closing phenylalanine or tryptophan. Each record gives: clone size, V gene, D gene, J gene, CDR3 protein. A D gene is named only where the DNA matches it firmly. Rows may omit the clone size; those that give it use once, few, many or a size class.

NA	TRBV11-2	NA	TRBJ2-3	CASSLSHKGGSTDTQYF
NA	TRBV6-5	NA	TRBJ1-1	CASSYAQSTEAFF
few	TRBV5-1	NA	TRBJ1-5	CASSSQPETSVKHF
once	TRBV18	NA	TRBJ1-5	CASSDSLNQPQHF
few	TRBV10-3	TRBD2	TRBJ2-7	CAISVGTSSPEQYF
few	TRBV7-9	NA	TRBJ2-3	CASSLQGDTQYF
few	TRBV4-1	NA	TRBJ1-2	CASSQVGTNYGYTF
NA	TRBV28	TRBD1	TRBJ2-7	CASATMGQATYEQYF
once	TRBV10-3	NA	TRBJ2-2	CAISVLGAGTGELFF
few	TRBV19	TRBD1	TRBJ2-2	CASSPREQGTGELFF
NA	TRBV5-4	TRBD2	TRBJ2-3	CASSPLAGGPADTQYF
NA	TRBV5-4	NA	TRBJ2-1	CASSPRPYNEQFF
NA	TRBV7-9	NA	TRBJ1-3	CASSRTGLSGNTIYF
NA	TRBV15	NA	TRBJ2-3	CATSGAGANTDTQYF
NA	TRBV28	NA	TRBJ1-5	CASSFLNTNDQPQHF
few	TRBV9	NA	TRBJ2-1	CASSSTINNEQFF
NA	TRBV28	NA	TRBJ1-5	CASSLNPDRHNQPQHF
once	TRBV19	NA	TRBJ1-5	CASSRGWRAGNQPQHF